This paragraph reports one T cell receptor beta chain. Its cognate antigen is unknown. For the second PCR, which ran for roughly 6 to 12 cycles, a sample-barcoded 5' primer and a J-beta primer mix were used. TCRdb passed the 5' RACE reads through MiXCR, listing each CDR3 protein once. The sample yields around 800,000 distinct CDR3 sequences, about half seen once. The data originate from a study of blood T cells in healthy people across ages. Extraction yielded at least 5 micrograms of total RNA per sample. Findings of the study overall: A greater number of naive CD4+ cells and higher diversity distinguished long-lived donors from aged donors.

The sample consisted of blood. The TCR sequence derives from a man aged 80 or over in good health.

CDR3 nucleotide sequence: TGCGCCAGCAGCTTGAAGGAAGGACTAGACGAGCAGTACTTC. Encoded protein: CASSLKEGLDEQYF. This chain links TRBV5-1 with TRBJ2-5; 7 bases are a match to TRBD2. The last part of the DNA fits TRBJ2-7 better; the J call may be wrong. CDR3 length: 14 amino acids. CDR1 and CDR2 from the germline V gene are SGHRS and YFSETQ.